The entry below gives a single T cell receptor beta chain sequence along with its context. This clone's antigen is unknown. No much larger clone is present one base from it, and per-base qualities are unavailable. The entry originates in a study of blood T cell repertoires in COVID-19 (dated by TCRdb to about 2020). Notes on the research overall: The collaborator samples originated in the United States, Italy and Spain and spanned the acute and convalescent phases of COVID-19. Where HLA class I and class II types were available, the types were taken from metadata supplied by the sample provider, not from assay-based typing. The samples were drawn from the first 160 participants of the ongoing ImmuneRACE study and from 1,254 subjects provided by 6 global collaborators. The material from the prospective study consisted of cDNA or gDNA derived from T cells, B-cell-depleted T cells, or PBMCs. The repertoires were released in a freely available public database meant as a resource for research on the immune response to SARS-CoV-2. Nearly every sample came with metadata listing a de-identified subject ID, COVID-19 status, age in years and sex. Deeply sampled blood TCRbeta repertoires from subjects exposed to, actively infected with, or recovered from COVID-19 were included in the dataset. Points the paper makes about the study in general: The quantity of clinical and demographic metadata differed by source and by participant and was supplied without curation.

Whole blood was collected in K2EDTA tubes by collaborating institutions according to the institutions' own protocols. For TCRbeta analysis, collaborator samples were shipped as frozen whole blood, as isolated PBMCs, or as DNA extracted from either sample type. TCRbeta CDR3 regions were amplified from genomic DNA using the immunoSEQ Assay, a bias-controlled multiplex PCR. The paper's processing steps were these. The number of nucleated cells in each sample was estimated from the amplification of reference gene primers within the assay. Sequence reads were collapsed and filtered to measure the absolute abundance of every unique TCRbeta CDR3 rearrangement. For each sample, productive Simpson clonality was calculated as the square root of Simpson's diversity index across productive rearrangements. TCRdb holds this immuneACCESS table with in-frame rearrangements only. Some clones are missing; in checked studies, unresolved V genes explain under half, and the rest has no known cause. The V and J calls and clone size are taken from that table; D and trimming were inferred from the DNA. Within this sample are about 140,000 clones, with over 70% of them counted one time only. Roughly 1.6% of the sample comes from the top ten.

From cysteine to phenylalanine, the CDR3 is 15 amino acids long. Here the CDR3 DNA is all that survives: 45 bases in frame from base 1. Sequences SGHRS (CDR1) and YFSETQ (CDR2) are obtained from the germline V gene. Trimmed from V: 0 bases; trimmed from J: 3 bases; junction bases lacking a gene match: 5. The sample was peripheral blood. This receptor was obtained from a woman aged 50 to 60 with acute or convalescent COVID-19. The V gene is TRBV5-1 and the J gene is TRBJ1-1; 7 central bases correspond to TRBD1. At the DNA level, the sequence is TGCGCCAGCAGCTTGGGACAGGGAATAGACACTGAAGCTTTCTTT. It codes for CASSLGQGIDTEAFF.